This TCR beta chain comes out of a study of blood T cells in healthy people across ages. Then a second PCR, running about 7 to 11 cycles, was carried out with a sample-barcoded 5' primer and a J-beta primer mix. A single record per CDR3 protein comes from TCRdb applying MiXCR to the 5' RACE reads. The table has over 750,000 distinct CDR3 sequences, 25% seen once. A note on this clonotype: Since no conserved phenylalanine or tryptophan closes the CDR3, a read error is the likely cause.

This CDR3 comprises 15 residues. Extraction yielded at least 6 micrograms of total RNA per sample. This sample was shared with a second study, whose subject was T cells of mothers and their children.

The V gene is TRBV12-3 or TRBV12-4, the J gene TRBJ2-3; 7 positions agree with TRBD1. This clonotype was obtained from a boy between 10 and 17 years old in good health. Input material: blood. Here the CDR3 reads CAGSSPTGSADTQYS. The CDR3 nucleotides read TGTGCCGGCAGTTCGCCGACAGGGAGCGCAGATACGCAGTATTCT.